This TCR beta chain was found in a study of cytomegalovirus exposure and HLA in healthy donors. In its sample, this clone was seen a few times. The germline V gene encodes CDR1 MNHNY and CDR2 SVGAGI (reference sequence). There are 13 residues in the CDR3. With V trimmed by 6 bases and J by 7 bases, 6 bases remained unmatched. Generated by immunoSEQ multiplex PCR, the TCRdb table keeps only in-frame clones and is missing some. This table holds around 130,000 clones, more than 75% found once. V and J are TRBV6-6 and TRBJ1-2, with 9 nucleotides matching TRBD1. The TCR comes from a woman younger than 45 in good health and CMV-seronegative. The specimen was PBMCs. CDR3: CASRNTGGSGYTF. The CDR3 DNA follows: TGTGCCAGCAGGAATACAGGGGGCTCTGGCTACACCTTC.